This paragraph covers one T cell receptor (beta chain) sequence. V lost 0 bases to trimming and J lost 3 bases; unmatched junction nucleotides: 9. The germline gives CDR1 SGDLS, CDR2 YYNGEE. The CDR3 length is 17 residues. This entry is derived from a study of blood T cell repertoires in COVID-19. Study information: COVID-19 samples collected from the United States, Italy and Spain covered acute and convalescent phases. T cells, B-cell-depleted T cells, or PBMCs supplied cDNA or gDNA.

Original processing notes: Reference gene primer amplification yielded estimated nucleated cell counts. Libraries were prepared by immunoSEQ multiplex PCR; TCRdb keeps only in-frame clonotypes and omits some of them. The V and J calls and the clone size are those of that table, but D and trimming were determined from the DNA. The table has about 170,000 clones, less than 85% seen once; the top ten hold under 9%. This receptor was obtained from a woman between 35 and 50 years old with COVID-19, enrolled during active disease. What was sequenced was peripheral blood. The chain couples TRBV9 to TRBJ2-1; 7 bases are shared with TRBD2. Here the CDR3 reads CASSVGQRGSGYNEQFF. The CDR3 coding sequence is TGTGCCAGCAGCGTAGGTCAGCGCGGGAGCGGCTACAATGAGCAGTTCTTC.